At least ten counts were recorded for the clone carrying this T cell receptor (beta chain). The antigen is unknown. The data stem from a study of spatial heterogeneity in lung cancer. The time point was: blood at routine non-recurrence follow-up after resection. The input material, whole RNA from tumor, nontumor lung or frozen PBMC, was sequenced unsorted. TCRdb re-analysed the 5' RACE reads in MiXCR, keeping a single row per CDR3 protein. The data show 60,000 to 85,000 distinct CDR3 sequences, roughly 9% seen once. Germline loops: CDR1 MDHEN, CDR2 SYDVKM. The CDR3 spans 14 residues. V shed 8 bases, J shed 9 bases, and the junction held 15 bases outside the gene matches. Findings and limits, study-wide: In blood, ubiquitous expanded tumor TCRs appeared more at resection than follow-up.

This TCR was sampled from a female donor with early-stage non-small cell lung cancer. This chain connects TRBV28 to TRBJ2-5; 7 bases match TRBD2. Source: PBMCs, taken at follow-up. The CDR3 sequence: CASSLGRASRAQYF. CDR3 coding DNA: TGTGCCAGCTCCCTGGGGAGGGCTTCCAGGGCCCAGTACTTC. Variable domain in full (rest from reference TRBV28 and TRBJ2-5): DVKVTQSSRYLVKRTGEKVFLECVQDMDHENMFWYRQDPGLGLRLIYFSYDVKMKEKGDIPEGYSVSREKKERFSLILESASTNQTSMYLCASSLGRASRAQYFGPGTRLLVL.